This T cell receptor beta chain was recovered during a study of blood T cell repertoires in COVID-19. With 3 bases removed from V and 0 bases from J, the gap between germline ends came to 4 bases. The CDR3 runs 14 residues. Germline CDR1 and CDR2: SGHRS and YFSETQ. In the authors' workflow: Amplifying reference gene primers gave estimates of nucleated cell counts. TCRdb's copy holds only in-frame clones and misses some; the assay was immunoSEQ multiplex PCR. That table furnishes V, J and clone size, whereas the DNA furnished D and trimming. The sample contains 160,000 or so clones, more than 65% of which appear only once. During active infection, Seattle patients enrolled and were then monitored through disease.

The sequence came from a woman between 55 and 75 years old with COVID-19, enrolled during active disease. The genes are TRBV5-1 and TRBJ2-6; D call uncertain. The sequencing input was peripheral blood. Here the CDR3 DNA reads TGCGCCAGCAGCTCGAGCTCTGGGGCCAACGTCCTGACTTTC. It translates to CASSSSSGANVLTF.